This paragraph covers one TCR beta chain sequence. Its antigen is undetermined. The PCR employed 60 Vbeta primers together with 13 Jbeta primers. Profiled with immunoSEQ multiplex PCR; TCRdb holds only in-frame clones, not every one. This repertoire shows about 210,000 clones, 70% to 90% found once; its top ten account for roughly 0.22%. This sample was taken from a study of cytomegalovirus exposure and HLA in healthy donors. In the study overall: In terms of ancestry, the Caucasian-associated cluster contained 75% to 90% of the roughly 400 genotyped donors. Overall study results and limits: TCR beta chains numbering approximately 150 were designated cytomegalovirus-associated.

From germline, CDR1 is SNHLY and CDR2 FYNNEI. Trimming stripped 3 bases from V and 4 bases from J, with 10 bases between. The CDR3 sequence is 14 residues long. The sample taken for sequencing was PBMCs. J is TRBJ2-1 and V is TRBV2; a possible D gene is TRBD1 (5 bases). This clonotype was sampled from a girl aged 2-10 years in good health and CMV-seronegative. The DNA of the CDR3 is TGTGCCAGCAGTGAGGTCCAGGGATACAATGAGCAGTTCTTC. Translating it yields CASSEVQGYNEQFF.